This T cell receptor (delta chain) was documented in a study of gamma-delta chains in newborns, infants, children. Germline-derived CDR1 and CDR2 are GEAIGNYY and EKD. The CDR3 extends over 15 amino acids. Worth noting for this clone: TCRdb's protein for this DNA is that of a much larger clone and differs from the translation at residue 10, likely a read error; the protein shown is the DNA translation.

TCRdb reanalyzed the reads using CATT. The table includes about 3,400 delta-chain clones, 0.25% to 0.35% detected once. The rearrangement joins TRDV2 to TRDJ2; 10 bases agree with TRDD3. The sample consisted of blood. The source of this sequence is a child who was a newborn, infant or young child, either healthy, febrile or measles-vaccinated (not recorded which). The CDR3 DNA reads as TGTGCCTGTGACACTGGGGGATACTTGATAGCACAACTCTTCTTT. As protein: CACDTGGYLIAQLFF.